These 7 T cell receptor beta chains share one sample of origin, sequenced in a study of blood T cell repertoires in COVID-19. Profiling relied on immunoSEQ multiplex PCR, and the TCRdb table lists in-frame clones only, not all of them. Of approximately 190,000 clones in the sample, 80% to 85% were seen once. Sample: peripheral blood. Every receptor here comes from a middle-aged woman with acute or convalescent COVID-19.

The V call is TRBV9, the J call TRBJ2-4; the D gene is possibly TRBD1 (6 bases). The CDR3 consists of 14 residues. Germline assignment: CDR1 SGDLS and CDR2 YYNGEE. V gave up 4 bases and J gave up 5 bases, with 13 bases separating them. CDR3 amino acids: CASSQAGVENIQYF. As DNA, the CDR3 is TGTGCCAGCAGCCAAGCAGGGGTGGAAAACATTCAGTACTTC.

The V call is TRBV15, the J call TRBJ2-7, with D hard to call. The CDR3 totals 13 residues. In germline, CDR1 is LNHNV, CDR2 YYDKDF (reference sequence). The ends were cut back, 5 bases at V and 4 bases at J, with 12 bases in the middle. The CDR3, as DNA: TGTGCCACCAGCTCGCCGTTGGCATACGAGCAGTACTTC. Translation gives CATSSPLAYEQYF.

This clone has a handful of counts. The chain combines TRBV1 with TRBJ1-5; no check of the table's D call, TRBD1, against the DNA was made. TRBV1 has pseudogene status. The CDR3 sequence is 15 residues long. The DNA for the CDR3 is TGCACCAGCAGCCAAGATCCCGACAGGACTCAGCCCCAGCATTTT. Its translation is CTSSQDPDRTQPQHF.

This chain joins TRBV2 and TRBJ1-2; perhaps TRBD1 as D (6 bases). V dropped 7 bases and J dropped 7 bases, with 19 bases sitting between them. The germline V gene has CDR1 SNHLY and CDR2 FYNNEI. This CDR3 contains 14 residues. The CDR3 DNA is TGTGCCAGCATCGAGGGGGGGGTGTCCCCTGGCTACACCTTC. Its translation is CASIEGGVSPGYTF.

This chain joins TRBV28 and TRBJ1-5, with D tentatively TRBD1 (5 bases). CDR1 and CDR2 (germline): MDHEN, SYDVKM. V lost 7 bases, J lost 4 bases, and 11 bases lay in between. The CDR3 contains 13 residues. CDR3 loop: CASIRGTNQPQHF. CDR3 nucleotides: TGTGCCAGCATCCGGGGGACGAATCAGCCCCAGCATTTT. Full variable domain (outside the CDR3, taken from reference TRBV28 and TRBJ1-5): DVKVTQSSRYLVKRTGEKVFLECVQDMDHENMFWYRQDPGLGLRLIYFSYDVKMKEKGDIPEGYSVSREKKERFSLILESASTNQTSMYLCASIRGTNQPQHFGDGTRLSIL.

As DNA, the CDR3 is TGTGCCAGTAGTATATCCGGTTTTGGGAACACTGAAGCTTTCTTT. This encodes CASSISGFGNTEAFF. V is TRBV19 and J is TRBJ1-1; D is uncertain. Trimming left V 2 bases short and J 1 base short, with 11 bases between. CDR1 is LNHDA and CDR2 is SQIVND in the germline V gene (reference sequence). The CDR3 length is 15 residues. The whole variable domain, filled in from reference TRBV19 and TRBJ1-1, reads DGGITQSPKYLFRKEGQNVTLSCEQNLNHDAMYWYRQDPGQGLRLIYYSQIVNDFQKGDIAEGYSVSREKKESFPLTVTSAQKNPTAFYLCASSISGFGNTEAFFGQGTRLTVV.

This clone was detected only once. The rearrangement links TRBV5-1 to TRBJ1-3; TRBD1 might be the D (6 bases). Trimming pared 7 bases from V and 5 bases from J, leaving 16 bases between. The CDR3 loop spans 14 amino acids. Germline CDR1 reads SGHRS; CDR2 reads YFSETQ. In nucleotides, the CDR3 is TGCGCCAGCGCCCAATCAGGGGCGAGAAACACCATATATTTT. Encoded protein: CASAQSGARNTIYF. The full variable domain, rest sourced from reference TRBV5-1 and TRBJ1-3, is KAGVTQTPRYLIKTRGQQVTLSCSPISGHRSVSWYQQTPGQGLQFLFEYFSETQRNKGNFPGRFSGRQFSNSRSEMNVSTLELGDSALYLCASAQSGARNTIYFGEGSWLTVV.